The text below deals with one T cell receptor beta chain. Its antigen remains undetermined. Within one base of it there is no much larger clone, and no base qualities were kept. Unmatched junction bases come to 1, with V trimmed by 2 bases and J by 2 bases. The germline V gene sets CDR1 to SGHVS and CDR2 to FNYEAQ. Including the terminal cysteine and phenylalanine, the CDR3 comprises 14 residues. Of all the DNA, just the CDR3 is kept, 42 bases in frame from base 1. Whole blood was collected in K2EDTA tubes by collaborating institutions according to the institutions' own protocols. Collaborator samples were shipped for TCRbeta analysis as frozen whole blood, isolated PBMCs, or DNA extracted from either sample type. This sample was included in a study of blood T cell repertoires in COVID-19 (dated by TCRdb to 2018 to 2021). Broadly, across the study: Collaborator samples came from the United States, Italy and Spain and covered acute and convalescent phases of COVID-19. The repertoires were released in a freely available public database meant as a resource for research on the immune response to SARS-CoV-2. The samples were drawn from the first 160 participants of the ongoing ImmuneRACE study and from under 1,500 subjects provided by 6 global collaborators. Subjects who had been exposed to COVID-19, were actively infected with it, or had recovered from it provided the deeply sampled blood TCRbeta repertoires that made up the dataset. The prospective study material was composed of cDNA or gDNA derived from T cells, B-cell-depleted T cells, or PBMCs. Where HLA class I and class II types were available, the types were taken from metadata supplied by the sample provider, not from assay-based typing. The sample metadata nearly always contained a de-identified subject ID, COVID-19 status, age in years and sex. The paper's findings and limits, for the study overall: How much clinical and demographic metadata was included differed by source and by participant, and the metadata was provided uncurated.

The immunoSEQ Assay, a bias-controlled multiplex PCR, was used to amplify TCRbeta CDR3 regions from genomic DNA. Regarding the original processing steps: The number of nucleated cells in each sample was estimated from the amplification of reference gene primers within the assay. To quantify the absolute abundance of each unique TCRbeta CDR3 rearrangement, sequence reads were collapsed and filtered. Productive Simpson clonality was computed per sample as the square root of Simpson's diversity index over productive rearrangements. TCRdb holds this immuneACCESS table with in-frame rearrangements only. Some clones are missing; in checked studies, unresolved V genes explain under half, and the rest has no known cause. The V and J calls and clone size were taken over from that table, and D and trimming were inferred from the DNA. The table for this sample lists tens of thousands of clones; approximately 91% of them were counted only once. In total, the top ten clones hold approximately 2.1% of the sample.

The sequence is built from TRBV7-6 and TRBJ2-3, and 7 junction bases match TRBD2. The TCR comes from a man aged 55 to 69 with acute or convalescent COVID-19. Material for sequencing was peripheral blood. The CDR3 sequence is CASSLLADTDTQYF. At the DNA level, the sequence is TGTGCCAGCAGCTTACTAGCGGACACAGATACGCAGTATTTT.